Listed below are T cell receptor beta chains from one sample, sequenced in a study of technical replicates of blood from four donors. TCRdb's copy holds only in-frame clones and misses some; the assay was immunoSEQ multiplex PCR. The top ten clones hold approximately 0.21% of a sample with 98,000 or so clones, about 94% of them seen once. What was sequenced was T cells isolated from PBMCs. The receptors originated from a human donor in good health. CDR3s include the opening cysteine and the closing phenylalanine or tryptophan. Each record gives: clone size, J gene, D gene, V gene, CDR3 protein. A D gene is named only where the DNA matches it firmly. Only part of the rows carry a size: once, few, many, or a class if the clone is expanded.

NA,TRBJ2-7,NA,TRBV11-3,CASSLLAEISYEQYF
NA,TRBJ1-2,NA,TRBV9,CASSVASLPRGGNYGYTF
NA,TRBJ1-4,NA,TRBV19,CASSPSWAGNNEKLFF
NA,TRBJ1-1,NA,TRBV7-9,CASSDDRSEAFF
NA,TRBJ2-3,NA,TRBV6-5,CASSYSIGGTDTQYF
once,TRBJ2-6,NA,TRBV4-2,CASSQDVAGANVLTF
once,TRBJ2-1,NA,TRBV9,CASSLSSYNEQFF
NA,TRBJ2-7,TRBD1,TRBV2,CASSGDRGSTVEQYF
NA,TRBJ1-2,TRBD1,TRBV5-4,CASSSRQGATGYTF
NA,TRBJ2-7,TRBD1,TRBV19,CASSWDSTYEQYF
NA,TRBJ2-3,NA,TRBV5-6,CASRWGREGTDTQYF
NA,TRBJ2-7,NA,TRBV28,CASSTNQQGYEQYF
NA,TRBJ1-5,TRBD1,TRBV2,CASSRPGRQGLNQPQHF
NA,TRBJ2-3,NA,TRBV7-3,CASSLTAGWPDTQYF
NA,TRBJ1-2,TRBD1,TRBV11-2,CASSPRQGARGYTF
NA,TRBJ1-2,TRBD1,TRBV11-2,CASSLVWTGGEAGYTF
NA,TRBJ2-1,TRBD2,TRBV27,CASSLSASGHNEQFF
NA,TRBJ2-2,TRBD1,TRBV4-1,CASSPRTGGDTGELFF
NA,TRBJ2-1,TRBD2,TRBV27,CASALAGGGNEQFF
NA,TRBJ2-2,TRBD1,TRBV7-6,CASSTRRDRGAGELFF
NA,TRBJ2-7,NA,TRBV7-2,CASSSNYEQYF
NA,TRBJ2-1,TRBD1,TRBV15,CATSRDFPGQGNEQFF
NA,TRBJ1-6,TRBD1,TRBV19,CASSSGQVRSSYNSPLHF
NA,TRBJ1-3,NA,TRBV5-8,CASSLLGGLSGNTIYF
NA,TRBJ1-5,NA,TRBV2,CASSYRSNQPQHF
NA,TRBJ1-2,TRBD1,TRBV6-5,CASRLSGGSGYTF
NA,TRBJ2-1,TRBD1,TRBV4-1,CASSQEQGALNEQFF
NA,TRBJ2-5,NA,TRBV27,CASSLRPGLQETQYF
NA,TRBJ2-7,NA,TRBV5-6,CASSLRGYYVEQYF
NA,TRBJ2-7,TRBD2,TRBV15,CATSRVPSGSYEQYF
NA,TRBJ2-2,NA,TRBV13,CASSLNTLAVTGELFF
NA,TRBJ1-1,NA,TRBV5-1,CASSFSLNTEAFF
NA,TRBJ1-2,NA,TRBV14,CASSQASGVIGYTF
NA,TRBJ1-5,NA,TRBV5-1,CASSLGLRSTRKPQHF
NA,TRBJ2-3,TRBD2,TRBV9,CASGNGGAETDTQYF
NA,TRBJ1-4,NA,TRBV5-1,CASSLDPGRGEKLFF
NA,TRBJ2-1,NA,TRBV4-1,CASSRQTPDGGDLYNEQFF
NA,TRBJ1-5,NA,TRBV11-2,CASSLSAGEPQHF
NA,TRBJ1-2,TRBD1,TRBV4-1,CASSPLGTGGYTF
NA,TRBJ1-2,NA,TRBV21-1,CASSKMVLEQINYGYTF
NA,TRBJ2-3,TRBD2,TRBV5-4,CASSIGTSGRGGTDTQYF
NA,TRBJ1-1,NA,TRBV15,CATSLYTEAFF
NA,TRBJ2-2,TRBD2,TRBV16,CASSPTSGQSTGELFF
NA,TRBJ2-3,NA,TRBV6-1,CASMGGPSTDTQYF
once,TRBJ1-2,NA,TRBV9,CASSVGGGADYGYTF
NA,TRBJ2-7,NA,TRBV5-1,CASSSGASSDGDEQYF
NA,TRBJ2-2,TRBD1,TRBV5-4,CASSVTGIGELFF
NA,TRBJ1-1,NA,TRBV27,CASSLGAGAGASEAFF
NA,TRBJ2-7,NA,TRBV19,CASGQPYEQYF